This TCR beta chain is from a study of cytotoxic CD8 clonotypes in ibrutinib-treated CLL. This CDR3 region has 14 residues. V was pared by 5 bases and J by 7 bases, with 12 bases between. Germline lookup yields CDR1 SGHTA and CDR2 FQGNSA. Sequencing used immunoSEQ multiplex PCR; TCRdb keeps in-frame clones, though not all of them. The table records roughly 200,000 clones, 75% to 85% of them present only once. The chain carries TRBV7-2 and TRBJ1-6; no definite D call. The specimen comprised PBMCs, sampled after 12 months of ibrutinib treatment. The TCR was taken from a human donor with chronic lymphocytic leukemia. The CDR3 loop reads CASSPRFANSPLHF. The CDR3 nucleotides read TGTGCCAGCAGCCCGAGGTTTGCGAATTCACCCCTCCACTTT.